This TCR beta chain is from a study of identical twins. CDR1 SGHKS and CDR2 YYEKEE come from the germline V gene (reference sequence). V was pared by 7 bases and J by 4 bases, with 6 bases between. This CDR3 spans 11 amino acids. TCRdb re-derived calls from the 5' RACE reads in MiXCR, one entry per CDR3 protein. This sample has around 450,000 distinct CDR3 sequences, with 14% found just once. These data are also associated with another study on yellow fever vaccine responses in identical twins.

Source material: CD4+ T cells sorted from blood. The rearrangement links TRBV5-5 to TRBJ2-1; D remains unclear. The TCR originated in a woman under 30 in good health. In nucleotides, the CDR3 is TGTGCCAGCGGCCCTTACAATGAGCAGTTCTTC. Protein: CASGPYNEQFF.